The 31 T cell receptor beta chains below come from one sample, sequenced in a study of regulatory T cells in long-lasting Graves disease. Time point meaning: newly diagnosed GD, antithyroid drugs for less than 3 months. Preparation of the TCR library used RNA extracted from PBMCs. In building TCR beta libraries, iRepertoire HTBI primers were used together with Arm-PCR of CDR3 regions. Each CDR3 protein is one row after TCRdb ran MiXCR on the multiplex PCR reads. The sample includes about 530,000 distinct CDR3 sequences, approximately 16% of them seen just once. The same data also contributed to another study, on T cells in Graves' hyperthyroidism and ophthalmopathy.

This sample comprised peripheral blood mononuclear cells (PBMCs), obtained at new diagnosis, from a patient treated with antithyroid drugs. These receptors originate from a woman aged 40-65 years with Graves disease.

Here the CDR3 DNA reads TGTGCCAGCAGGACCCGGGCCTCCTCCTACGAGCAGTACTTC. Its translation: CASRTRASSYEQYF. The J gene is TRBJ2-7, the V gene TRBV6-1; D is unclear. Trimming removed 6 bases at V and 0 bases at J, with 12 bases between. Germline CDR1 reads MNHNS; CDR2 reads SASEGT. The CDR3 sequence is 14 residues long.

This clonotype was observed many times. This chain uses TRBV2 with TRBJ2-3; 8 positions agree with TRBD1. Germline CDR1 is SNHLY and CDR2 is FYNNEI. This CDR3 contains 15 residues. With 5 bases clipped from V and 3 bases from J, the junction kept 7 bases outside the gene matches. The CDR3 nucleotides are TGTGCCAGCAGTTCGGACAGGGTAGGAACAGATACGCAGTATTTT. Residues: CASSSDRVGTDTQYF.

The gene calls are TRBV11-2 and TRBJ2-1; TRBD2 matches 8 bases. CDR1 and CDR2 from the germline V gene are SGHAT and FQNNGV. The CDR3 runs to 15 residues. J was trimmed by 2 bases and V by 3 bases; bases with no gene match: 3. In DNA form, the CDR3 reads TGTGCCAGCAGCTTGCGGGGGGACCCCTACAATGAGCAGTTCTTC. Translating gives CASSLRGDPYNEQFF.

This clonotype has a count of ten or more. The CDR3 region has the DNA TGCGCCAGCAGCTTGTTTGGCTCTAGCACAGATACGCAGTATTTT. It codes for CASSLFGSSTDTQYF. The chain joins TRBV5-1 to TRBJ2-3; D is uncertain. The CDR3 is made up of 15 amino acids. Germline V lookup: CDR1 SGHRS, CDR2 YFSETQ. Trimming removed 1 base from V and 0 bases from J, with 9 bases in between.

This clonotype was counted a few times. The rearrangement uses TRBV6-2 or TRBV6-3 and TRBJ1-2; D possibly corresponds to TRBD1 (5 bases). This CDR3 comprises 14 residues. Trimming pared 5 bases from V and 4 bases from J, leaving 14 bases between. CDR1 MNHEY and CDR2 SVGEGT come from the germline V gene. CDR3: CASSSKGLVYGYTF. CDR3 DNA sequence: TGTGCCAGCAGTAGTAAGGGGTTGGTCTATGGCTACACCTTC.

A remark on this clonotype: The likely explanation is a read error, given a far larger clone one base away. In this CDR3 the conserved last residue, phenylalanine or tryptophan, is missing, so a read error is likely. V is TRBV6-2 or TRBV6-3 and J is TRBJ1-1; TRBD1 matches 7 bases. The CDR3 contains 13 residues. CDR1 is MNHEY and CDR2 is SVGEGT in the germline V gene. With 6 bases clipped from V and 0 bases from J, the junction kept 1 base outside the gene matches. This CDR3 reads CASSGQVNTEAFS. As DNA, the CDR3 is TGTGCCAGCAGCGGACAGGTGAACACTGAAGCTTTCTCT.

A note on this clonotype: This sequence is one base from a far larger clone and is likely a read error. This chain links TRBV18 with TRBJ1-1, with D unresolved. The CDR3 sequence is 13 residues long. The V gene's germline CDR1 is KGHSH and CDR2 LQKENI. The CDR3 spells CASSQSKNTEASF. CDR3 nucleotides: TGTGCCAGCTCACAGAGTAAGAACACTGAAGCTTCCTTT.

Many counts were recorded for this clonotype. This chain's CDR3 is CASRGTQPNSYEQYF. DNA of the CDR3: TGTGCCAGCAGGGGGACACAACCGAACTCCTACGAGCAGTACTTC. The chain is built from TRBV28 and TRBJ2-7; D is possibly TRBD1 (6 bases). Trimming removed 6 bases at V and 0 bases at J, with 15 bases between. Germline V gene data show CDR1 as MDHEN and CDR2 as SYDVKM. This CDR3 has 15 amino acids.

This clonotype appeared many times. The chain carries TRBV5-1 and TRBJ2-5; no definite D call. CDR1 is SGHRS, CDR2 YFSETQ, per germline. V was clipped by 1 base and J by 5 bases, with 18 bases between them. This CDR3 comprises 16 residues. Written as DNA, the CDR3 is TGCGCCAGCAGCTTGCCCTCCAGAGAGGTAACCGAGACCCAGTACTTC. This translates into CASSLPSREVTETQYF.

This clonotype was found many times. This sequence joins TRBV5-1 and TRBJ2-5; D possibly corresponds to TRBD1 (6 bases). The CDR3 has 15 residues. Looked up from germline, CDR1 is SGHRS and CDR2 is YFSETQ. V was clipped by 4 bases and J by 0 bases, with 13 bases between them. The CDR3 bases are TGCGCCAGCAGCCTCGGACAGACTTACCAAGAGACCCAGTACTTC. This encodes CASSLGQTYQETQYF.

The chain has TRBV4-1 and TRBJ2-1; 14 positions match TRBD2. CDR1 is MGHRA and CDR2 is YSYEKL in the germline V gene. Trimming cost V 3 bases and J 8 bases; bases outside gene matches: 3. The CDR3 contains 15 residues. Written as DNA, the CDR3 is TGCGCCAGCAGCCAGACTAGCGGGGGGGCTGATGAGCAGTTCTTC. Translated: CASSQTSGGADEQFF.

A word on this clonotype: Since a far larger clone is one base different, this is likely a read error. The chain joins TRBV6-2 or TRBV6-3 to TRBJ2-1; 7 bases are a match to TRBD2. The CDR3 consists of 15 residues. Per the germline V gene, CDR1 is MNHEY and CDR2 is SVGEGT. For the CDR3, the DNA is TGTGCCAGCAGTTACGGCGGGGGAGCATACAATGAGCAGCTCTTC. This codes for CASSYGGGAYNEQLF.

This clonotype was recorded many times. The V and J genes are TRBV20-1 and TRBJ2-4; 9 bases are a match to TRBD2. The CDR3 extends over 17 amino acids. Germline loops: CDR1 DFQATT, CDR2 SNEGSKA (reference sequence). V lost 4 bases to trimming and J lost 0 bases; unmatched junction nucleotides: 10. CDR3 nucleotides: TGCAGTGCTACCACAAGGGAGCGGGGGGTAGCCAAAAACATTCAGTACTTC. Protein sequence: CSATTRERGVAKNIQYF.

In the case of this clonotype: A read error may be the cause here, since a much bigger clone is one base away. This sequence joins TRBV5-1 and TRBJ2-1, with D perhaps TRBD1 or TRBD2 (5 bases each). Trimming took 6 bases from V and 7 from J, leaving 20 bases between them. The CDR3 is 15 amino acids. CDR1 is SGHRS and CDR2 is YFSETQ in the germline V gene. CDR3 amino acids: CASNIAGASFNEQFF. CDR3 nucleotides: TGCGCCAGCAACATCGCCGGGGCAAGCTTTAATGAGCAGTTCTTC. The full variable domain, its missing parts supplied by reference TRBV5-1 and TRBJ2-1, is KAGVTQTPRYLIKTRGQQVTLSCSPISGHRSVSWYQQTPGQGLQFLFEYFSETQRNKGNFPGRFSGRQFSNSRSEMNVSTLELGDSALYLCASNIAGASFNEQFFGPGTRLTVL.

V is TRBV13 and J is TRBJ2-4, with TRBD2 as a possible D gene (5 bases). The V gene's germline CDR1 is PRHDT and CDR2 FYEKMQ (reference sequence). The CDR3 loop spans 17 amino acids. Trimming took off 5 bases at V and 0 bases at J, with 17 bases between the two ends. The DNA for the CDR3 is TGTGCCAGCAGCCTGAGGGTCGGGATGCTAGCCAAAAACATTCAGTACTTC. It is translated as CASSLRVGMLAKNIQYF.

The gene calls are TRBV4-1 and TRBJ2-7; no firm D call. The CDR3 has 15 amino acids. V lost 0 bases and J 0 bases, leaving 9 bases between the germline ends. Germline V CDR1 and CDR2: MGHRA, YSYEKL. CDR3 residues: CASSQESTASYEQYF. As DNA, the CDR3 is TGCGCCAGCAGCCAAGAGTCAACGGCCTCCTACGAGCAGTACTTC.

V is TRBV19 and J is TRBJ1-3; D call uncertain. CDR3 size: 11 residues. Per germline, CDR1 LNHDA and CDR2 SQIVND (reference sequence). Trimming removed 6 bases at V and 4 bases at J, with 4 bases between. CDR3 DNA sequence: TGTGCCAGTAGGCGCGGAAACACCATATATTTT. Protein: CASRRGNTIYF.

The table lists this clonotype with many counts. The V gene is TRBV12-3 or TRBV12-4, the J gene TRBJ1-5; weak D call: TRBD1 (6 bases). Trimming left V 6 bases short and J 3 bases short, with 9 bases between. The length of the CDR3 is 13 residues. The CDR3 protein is CASSPGDNQPQHF. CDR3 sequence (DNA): TGTGCCAGCAGCCCAGGGGACAATCAGCCCCAGCATTTT.

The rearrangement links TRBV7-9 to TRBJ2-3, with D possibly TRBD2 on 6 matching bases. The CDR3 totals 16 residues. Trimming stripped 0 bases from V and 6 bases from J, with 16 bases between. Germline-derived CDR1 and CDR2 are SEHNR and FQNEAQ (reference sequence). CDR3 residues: CASSLANGGALDTQYF. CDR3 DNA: TGTGCCAGCAGCTTAGCGAACGGGGGTGCGTTGGATACGCAGTATTTT.

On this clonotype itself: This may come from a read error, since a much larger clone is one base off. CDR3 sequence reads: CSVADRLTDTQYF. CDR3 DNA sequence: TGCAGCGTTGCCGACAGGCTCACAGATACGCAGTATTTT. This chain joins TRBV29-1 and TRBJ2-3, with D maybe TRBD1 (6 bases). The CDR3 totals 13 residues. The V end lost 4 bases, the J end lost 2 bases, and 10 bases lay between the germline ends. Germline CDR1 reads SQVTM; CDR2 reads ANQGSEA.

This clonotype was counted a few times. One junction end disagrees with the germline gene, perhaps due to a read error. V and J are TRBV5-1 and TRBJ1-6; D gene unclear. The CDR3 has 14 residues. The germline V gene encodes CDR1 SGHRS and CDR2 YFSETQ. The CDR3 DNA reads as TGTGCCAGCAGCCGCGGACTGCCTAATTCACCCCTCCACTTT. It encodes CASSRGLPNSPLHF.

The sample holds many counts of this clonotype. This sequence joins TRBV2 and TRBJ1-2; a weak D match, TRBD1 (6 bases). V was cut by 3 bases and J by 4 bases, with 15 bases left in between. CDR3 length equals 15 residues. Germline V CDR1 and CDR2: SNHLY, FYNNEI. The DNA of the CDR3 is TGTGCCAGCAGTGACGGTCAGGGGATTAGCTATGGCTACACCTTC. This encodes CASSDGQGISYGYTF.

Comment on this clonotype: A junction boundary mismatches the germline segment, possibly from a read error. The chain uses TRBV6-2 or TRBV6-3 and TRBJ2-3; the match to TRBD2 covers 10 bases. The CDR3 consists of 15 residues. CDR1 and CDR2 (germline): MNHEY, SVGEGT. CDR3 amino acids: CASRPSGGATDTRYF. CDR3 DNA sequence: TGTGCCAGCAGGCCCAGCGGGGGGGCAACAGATACGCGGTATTTT.

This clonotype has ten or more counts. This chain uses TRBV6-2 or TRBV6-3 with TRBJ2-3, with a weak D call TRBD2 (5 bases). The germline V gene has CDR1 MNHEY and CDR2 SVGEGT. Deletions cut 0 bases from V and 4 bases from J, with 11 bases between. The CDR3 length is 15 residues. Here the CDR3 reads CASSYSEGGADTQYF. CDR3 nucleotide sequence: TGTGCCAGCAGTTACTCTGAGGGTGGGGCAGATACGCAGTATTTT.

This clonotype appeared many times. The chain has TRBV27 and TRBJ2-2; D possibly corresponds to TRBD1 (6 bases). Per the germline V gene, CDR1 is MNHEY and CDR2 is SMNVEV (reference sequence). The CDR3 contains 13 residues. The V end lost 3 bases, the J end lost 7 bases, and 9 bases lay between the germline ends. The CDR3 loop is CASSLGANGELFF. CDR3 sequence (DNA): TGTGCCAGCAGTTTGGGGGCGAACGGGGAGCTGTTTTTT.

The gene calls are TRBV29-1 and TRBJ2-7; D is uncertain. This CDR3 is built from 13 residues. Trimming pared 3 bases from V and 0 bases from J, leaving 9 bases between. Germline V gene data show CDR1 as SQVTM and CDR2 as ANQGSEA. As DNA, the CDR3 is TGCAGCGTTGAGGGATTGAGCTCCTACGAGCAGTACTTC. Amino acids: CSVEGLSSYEQYF.

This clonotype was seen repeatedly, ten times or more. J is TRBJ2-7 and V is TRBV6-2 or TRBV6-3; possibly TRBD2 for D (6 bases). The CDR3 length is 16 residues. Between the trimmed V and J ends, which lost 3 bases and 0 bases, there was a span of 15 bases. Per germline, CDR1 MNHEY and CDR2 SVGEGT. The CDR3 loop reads CASSYRLSGSSYEQYF. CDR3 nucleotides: TGTGCCAGCAGTTATCGACTTAGCGGAAGCTCCTACGAGCAGTACTTC.

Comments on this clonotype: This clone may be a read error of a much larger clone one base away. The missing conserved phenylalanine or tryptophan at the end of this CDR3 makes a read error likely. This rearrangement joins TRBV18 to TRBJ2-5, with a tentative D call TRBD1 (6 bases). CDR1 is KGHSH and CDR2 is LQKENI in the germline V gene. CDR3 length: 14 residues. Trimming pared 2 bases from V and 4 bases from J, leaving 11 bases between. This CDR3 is CASSPSGTRETQYL. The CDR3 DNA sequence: TGTGCCAGCTCACCATCGGGGACACGAGAGACCCAGTACCTC.

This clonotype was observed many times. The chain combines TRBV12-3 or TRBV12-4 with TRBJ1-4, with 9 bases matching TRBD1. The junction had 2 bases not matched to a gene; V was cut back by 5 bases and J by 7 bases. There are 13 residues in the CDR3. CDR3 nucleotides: TGTGCCAGCAGTCTGACAGGGGGTGAAAAACTGTTTTTT. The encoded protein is CASSLTGGEKLFF.

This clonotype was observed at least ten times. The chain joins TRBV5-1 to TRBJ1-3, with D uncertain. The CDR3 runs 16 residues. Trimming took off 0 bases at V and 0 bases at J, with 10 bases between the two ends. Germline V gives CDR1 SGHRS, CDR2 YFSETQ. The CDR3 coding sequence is TGCGCCAGCAGCTTGGACAGTCTTAGCTCTGGAAACACCATATATTTT. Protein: CASSLDSLSSGNTIYF.

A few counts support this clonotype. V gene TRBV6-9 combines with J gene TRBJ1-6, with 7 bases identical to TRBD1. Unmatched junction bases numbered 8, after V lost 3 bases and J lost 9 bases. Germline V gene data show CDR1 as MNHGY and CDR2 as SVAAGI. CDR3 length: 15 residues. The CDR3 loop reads CASSYGAPGGSPLHF. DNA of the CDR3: TGTGCCAGCAGTTACGGAGCTCCAGGGGGTTCACCCCTCCACTTT.